The sequence of this TCR beta chain was determined in a study of cytomegalovirus exposure and HLA in healthy donors. The wider study: Drawn from HLA-typed donors, tens of millions of unique TCRs were held in an early data release.

Study-wide results and caveats: Most likely, a cluster of highly shared sequence variants arose as a sequencing artifact. The study assumed roughly uniform donor sequencing depth for presence/absence analyses.

The PCR was carried out with 60 Vbeta primers and 13 Jbeta primers. Sequencing was performed with immunoSEQ multiplex PCR; in TCRdb, only in-frame clones are kept and a portion is missing. The table includes 150,000 or so clones, 60% to 75% detected once. Trimming removed 1 base from V and 8 bases from J; junction bases left unmatched: 6. CDR1 is SGHTA, CDR2 FQGNSA, per germline. This CDR3 has 14 amino acids. In regard to this clone: Antigen specificity is unknown.

Sequences were obtained from PBMCs. This TCR came from a man aged 18 to 35 in good health and CMV-seronegative. The rearrangement joins TRBV7-2 to TRBJ1-2, with TRBD1 identical over 8 bases. Here the CDR3 reads CASSLGGQGRGYTF. The DNA for the CDR3 is TGTGCCAGCAGCTTAGGAGGACAGGGACGGGGCTACACCTTC.